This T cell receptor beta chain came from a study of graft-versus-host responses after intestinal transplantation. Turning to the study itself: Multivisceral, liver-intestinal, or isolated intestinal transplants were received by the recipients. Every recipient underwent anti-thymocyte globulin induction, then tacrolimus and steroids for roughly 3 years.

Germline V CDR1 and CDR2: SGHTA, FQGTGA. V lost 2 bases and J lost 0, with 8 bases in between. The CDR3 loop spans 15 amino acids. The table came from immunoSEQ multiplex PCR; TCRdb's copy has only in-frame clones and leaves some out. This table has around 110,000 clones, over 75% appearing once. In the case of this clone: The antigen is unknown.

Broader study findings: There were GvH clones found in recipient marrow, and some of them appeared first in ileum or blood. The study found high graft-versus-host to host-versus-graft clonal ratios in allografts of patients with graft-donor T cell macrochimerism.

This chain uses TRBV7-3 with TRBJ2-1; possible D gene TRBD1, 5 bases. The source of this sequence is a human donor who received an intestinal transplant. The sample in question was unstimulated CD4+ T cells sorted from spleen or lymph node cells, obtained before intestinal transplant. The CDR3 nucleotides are TGTGCCAGCAGCTTAGGGGCGGCCTCCTACAATGAGCAGTTCTTC. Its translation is CASSLGAASYNEQFF.